Listed here is a single T cell receptor beta chain. The antigen is undetermined. This entry belongs to a study of blood T cells in healthy people across ages. PCR was performed a second time for about 7 to 12 cycles using a sample-barcoded 5' primer and a J-beta primer mix. Unique molecular identifiers of 12 random nucleotides labeled each cDNA. A single record per CDR3 protein comes from TCRdb applying MiXCR to the 5' RACE reads. Of about 570,000 distinct CDR3 sequences in the sample, 27% were seen once. Study-level points and caveats: TCR beta diversity per million T cells fell roughly linearly with age.

Donors gave roughly 10 milliliters of peripheral blood apiece. Isolation per sample recovered at least 7 million PBMCs. This TCR came from an older woman in good health. Source material: blood.

The CDR3 DNA reads as TGTGCCAGCAGTGCATATACCGGGACTAGCGGGGGAAATGAGCAGTTCTTC. It encodes CASSAYTGTSGGNEQFF. J is TRBJ2-5 and V is TRBV6-1; 14 bases map to TRBD2. The better agreement between TRBJ2-1 and the DNA end casts doubt on the J call. There are 17 residues in the CDR3. The V gene's germline CDR1 is MNHNS and CDR2 SASEGT.